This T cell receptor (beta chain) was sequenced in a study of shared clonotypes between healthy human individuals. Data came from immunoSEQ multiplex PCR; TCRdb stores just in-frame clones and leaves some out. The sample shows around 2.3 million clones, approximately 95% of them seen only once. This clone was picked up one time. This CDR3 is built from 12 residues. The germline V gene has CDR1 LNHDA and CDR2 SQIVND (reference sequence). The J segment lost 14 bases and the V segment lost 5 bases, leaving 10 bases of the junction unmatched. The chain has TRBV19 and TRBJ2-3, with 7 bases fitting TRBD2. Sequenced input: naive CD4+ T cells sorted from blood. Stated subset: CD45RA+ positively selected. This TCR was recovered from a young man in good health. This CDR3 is CASSPQAGLMYF. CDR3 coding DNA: TGTGCCAGTAGTCCTCAAGCGGGGCTAATGTATTTT.